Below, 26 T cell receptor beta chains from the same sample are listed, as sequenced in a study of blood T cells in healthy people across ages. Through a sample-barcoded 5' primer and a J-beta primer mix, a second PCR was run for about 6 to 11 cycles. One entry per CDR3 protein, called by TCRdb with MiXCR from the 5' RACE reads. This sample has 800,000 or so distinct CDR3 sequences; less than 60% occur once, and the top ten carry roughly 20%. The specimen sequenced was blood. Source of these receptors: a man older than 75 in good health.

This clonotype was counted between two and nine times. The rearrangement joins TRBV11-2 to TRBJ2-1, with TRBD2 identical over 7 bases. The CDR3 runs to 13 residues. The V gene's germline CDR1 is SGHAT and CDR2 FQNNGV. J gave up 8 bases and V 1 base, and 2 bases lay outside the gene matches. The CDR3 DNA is TGTGCCAGCAGCTTAGGACTAGCCGATGAGCAGTTCTTC. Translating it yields CASSLGLADEQFF. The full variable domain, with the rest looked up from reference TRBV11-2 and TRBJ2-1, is EAGVAQSPRYKIIEKRQSVAFWCNPISGHATLYWYQQILGQGPKLLIQFQNNGVVDDSQLPKDRFSAERLKGVDSTLKIQPAKLEDSAVYLCASSLGLADEQFFGPGTRLTVL.

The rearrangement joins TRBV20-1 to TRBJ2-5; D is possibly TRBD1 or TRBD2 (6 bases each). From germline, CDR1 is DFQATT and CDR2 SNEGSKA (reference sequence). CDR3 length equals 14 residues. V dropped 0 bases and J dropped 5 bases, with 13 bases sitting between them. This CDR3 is CSARDHGGPETQYF. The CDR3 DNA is TGCAGTGCTAGAGATCATGGGGGGCCGGAGACCCAGTACTTC.

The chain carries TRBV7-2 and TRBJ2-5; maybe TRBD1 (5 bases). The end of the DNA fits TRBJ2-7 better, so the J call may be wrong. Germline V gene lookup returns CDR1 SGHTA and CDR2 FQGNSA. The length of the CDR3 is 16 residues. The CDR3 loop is CASSLAPGMMFDEQYF. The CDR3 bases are TGTGCCAGCAGCTTAGCTCCAGGGATGATGTTCGACGAGCAGTACTTC.

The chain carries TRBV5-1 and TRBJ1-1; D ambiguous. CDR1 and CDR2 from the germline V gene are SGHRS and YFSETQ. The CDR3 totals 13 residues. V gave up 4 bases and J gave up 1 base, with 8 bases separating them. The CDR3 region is CASSAKGNTEAFF. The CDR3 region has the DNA TGCGCCAGCAGCGCCAAGGGGAACACTGAAGCTTTCTTT.

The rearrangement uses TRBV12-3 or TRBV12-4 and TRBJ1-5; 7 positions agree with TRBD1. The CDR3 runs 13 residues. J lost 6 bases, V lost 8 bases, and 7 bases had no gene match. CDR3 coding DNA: TGTGCCAGCTCAGGGGGGAGGTTTCAGCCCCAGCATTTT. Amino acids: CASSGGRFQPQHF.

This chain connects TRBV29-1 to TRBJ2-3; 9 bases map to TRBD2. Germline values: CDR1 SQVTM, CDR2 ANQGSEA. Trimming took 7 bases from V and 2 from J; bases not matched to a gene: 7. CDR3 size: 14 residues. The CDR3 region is CSEGLAGNTDTQYF. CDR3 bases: TGCAGCGAAGGGCTAGCGGGAAACACAGATACGCAGTATTTT.

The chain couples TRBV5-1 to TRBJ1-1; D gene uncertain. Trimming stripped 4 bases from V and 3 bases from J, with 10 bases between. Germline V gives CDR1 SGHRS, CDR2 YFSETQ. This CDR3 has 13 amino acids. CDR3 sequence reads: CASSVVSDTEAFF. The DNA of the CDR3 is TGCGCCAGCAGCGTGGTGAGCGACACTGAAGCTTTCTTT.

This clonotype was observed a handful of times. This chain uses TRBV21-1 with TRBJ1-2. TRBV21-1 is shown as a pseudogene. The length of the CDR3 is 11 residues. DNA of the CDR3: TGTGCCAGCACCCTAAACTATGGCTACACCTTC. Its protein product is CASTLNYGYTF.

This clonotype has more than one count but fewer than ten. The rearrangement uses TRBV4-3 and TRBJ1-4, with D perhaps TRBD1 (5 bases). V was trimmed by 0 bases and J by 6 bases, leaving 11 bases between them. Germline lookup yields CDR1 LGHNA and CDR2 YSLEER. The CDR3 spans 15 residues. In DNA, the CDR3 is TGCGCCAGCAGCCAAGATAAGGGGTTTTATGAAAAACTGTTTTTT. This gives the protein CASSQDKGFYEKLFF.

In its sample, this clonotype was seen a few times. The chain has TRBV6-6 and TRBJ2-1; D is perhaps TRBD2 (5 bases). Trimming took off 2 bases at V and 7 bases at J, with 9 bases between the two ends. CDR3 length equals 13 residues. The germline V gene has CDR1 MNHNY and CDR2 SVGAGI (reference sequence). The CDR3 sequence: CASSYRTGNEQFF. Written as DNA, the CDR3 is TGTGCCAGCAGTTACCGGACGGGGAATGAGCAGTTCTTC.

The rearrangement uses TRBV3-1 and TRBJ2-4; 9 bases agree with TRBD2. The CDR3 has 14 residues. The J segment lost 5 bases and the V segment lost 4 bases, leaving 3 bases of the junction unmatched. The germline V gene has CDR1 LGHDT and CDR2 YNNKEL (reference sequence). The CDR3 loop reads CASSRRTSENIQYF. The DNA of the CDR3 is TGTGCCAGCAGCCGTCGGACTAGCGAAAACATTCAGTACTTC.

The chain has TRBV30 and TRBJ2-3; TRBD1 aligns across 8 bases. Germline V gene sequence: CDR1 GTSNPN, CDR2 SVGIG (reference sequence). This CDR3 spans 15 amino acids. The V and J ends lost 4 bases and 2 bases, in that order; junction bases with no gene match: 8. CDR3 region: CAWTPWTGSTDTQYF. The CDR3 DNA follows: TGTGCCTGGACCCCCTGGACAGGGTCCACAGATACGCAGTATTTT. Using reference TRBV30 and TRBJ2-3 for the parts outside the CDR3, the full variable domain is SQTIHQWPATLVQPVGSPLSLECTVEGTSNPNLYWYRQAAGRGLQLLFYSVGIGQISSEVPQNLSASRPQDRQFILSSKKLLLSDSGFYLCAWTPWTGSTDTQYFGPGTRLTVL.

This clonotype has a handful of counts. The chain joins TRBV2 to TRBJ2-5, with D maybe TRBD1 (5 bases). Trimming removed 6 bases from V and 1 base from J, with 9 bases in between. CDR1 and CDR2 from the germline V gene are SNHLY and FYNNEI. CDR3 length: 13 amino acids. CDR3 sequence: CASRGRAQETQYF. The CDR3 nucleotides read TGTGCCAGCAGAGGCAGGGCCCAAGAGACCCAGTACTTC.

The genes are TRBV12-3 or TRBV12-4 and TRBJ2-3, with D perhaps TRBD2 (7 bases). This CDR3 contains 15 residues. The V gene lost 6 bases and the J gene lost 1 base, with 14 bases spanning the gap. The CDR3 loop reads CASSWGGTRTDTQYF. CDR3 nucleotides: TGTGCCAGCAGCTGGGGGGGGACACGCACAGATACGCAGTATTTT.

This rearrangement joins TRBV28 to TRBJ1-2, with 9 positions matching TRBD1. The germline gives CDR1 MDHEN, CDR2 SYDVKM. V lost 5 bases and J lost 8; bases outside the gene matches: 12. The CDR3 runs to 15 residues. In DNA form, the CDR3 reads TGTGCCAGCAGTAGAGGGGGACAGGGACTTAGCGGCTACACCTTC. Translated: CASSRGGQGLSGYTF.

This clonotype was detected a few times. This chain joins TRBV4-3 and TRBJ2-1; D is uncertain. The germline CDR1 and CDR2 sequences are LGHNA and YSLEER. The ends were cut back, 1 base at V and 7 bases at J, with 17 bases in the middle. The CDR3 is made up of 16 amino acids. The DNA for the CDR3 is TGCGCCAGCAGCCAAGCTACGGTCGGAGATGGGAATGAGCAGTTCTTC. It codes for CASSQATVGDGNEQFF.

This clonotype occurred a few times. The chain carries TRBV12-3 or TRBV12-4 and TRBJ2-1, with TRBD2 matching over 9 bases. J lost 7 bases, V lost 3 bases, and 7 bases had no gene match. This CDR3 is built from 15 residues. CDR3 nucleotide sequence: TGTGCCAGCAGTTTTTTTAGCGGGAGTAGTAATGAGCAGTTCTTC. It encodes CASSFFSGSSNEQFF.

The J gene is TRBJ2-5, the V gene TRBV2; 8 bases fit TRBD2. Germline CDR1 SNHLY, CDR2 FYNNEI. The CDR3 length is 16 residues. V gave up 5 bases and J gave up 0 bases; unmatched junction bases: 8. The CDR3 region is CASSTSGGPYQETQYF. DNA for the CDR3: TGTGCCAGCAGTACCAGCGGGGGTCCGTACCAAGAGACCCAGTACTTC.

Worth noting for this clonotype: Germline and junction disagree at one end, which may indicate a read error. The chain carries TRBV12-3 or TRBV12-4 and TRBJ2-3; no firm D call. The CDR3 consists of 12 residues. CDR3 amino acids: CASRFGPDMQYF. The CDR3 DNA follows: TGTGCCAGCAGATTCGGTCCAGATATGCAGTATTTT.

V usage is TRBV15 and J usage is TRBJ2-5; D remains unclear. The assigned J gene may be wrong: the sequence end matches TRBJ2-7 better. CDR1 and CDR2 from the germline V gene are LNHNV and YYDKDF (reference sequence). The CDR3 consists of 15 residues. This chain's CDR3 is CATSRDLRSRYEQYF. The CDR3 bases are TGTGCCACCAGCAGAGATCTTCGGTCTCGGTACGAGCAGTACTTC.

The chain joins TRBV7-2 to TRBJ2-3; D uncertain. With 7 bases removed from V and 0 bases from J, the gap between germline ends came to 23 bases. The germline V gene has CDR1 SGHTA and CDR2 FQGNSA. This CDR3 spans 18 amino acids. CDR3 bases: TGTGCCAGCACCGAACAACCACCCGGTTTTACTAGCACAGATACGCAGTATTTT. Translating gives CASTEQPPGFTSTDTQYF. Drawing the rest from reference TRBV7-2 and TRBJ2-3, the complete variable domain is GAGVSQSPSNKVTEKGKDVELRCDPISGHTALYWYRQSLGQGLEFLIYFQGNSAPDKSGLPSDRFSAERTGGSVSTLTIQRTQQEDSAVYLCASTEQPPGFTSTDTQYFGPGTRLTVL.

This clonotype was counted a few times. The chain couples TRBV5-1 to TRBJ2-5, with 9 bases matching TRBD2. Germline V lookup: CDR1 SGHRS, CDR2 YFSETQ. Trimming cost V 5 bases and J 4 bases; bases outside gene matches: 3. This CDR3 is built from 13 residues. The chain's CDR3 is CASSLAGIETQYF. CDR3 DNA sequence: TGCGCCAGCAGTCTAGCGGGAATAGAGACCCAGTACTTC. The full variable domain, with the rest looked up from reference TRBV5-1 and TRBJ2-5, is KAGVTQTPRYLIKTRGQQVTLSCSPISGHRSVSWYQQTPGQGLQFLFEYFSETQRNKGNFPGRFSGRQFSNSRSEMNVSTLELGDSALYLCASSLAGIETQYFGPGTRLLVL.

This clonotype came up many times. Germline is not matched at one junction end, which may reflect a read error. Here the CDR3 reads CASSDSSGAYNEQFF. In DNA, the CDR3 is TGCGCCAGCAGCGATTCTAGCGGCGCCTACAATGAGCAGTTCTTC. The V and J genes are TRBV2 and TRBJ2-1; 7 nucleotides line up with TRBD2. The CDR3 runs 15 residues. Per germline, CDR1 SNHLY and CDR2 FYNNEI.

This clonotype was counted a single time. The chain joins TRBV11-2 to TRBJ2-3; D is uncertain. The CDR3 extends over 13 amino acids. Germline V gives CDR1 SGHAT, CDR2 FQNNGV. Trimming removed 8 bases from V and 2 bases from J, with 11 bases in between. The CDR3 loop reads CASGSIHTDTQYF. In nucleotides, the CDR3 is TGTGCCAGCGGCTCGATACACACAGATACGCAGTATTTT. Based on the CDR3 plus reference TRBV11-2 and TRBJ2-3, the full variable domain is EAGVAQSPRYKIIEKRQSVAFWCNPISGHATLYWYQQILGQGPKLLIQFQNNGVVDDSQLPKDRFSAERLKGVDSTLKIQPAKLEDSAVYLCASGSIHTDTQYFGPGTRLTVL.

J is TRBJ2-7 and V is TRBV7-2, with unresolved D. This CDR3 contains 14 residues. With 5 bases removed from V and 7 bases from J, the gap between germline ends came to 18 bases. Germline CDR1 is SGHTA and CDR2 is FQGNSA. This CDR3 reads CASSLTWSYNEQYF. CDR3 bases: TGTGCCAGCAGCCTAACCTGGTCCTACAATGAGCAGTACTTC.

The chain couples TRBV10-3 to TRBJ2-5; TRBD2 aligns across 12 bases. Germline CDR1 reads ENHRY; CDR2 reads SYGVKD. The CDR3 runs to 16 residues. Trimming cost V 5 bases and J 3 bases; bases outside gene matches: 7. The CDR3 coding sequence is TGTGCCATCAGTAGATCTAGCGGGGGGGCCGAAGAGACCCAGTACTTC. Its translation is CAISRSSGGAEETQYF.